One sample yielded the 21 T cell receptor beta chains listed below, sequenced in a study of blood T cell repertoires in COVID-19. Some clones are missing from TCRdb's copy, which holds only in-frame ones; the method was immunoSEQ multiplex PCR. The table includes roughly 90,000 clones, about 82% detected once. The source material was peripheral blood. All receptors come from a human donor in a cohort sampled during active COVID-19.

The chain couples TRBV7-9 to TRBJ1-4; tentative D call: TRBD1 (6 bases). Between the trimmed V and J ends, which lost 0 bases and 6 bases, there was a span of 11 bases. The CDR3 spans 15 residues. CDR1 and CDR2 (germline): SEHNR, FQNEAQ (reference sequence). The DNA for the CDR3 is TGTGCCAGCAGCTTAGCGCTGGGGGCAGATGAAAAACTGTTTTTT. It is translated as CASSLALGADEKLFF.

The chain carries TRBV7-2 and TRBJ2-2; TRBD1 might be the D (6 bases). The germline V and J ends were trimmed by 6 bases and 7 bases, with 12 bases remaining between them. There are 13 residues in the CDR3. Germline V gene lookup returns CDR1 SGHTA and CDR2 FQGNSA. The CDR3 DNA follows: TGTGCCAGCAGTGAGGGGGTTGTCGGGGAGCTGTTTTTT. Translating it yields CASSEGVVGELFF. Using reference TRBV7-2 and TRBJ2-2 for the parts outside the CDR3, the full variable domain is GAGVSQSPSNKVTEKGKDVELRCDPISGHTALYWYRQSLGQGLEFLIYFQGNSAPDKSGLPSDRFSAERTGGSVSTLTIQRTQQEDSAVYLCASSEGVVGELFFGEGSRLTVL.

The chain couples TRBV12-3 or TRBV12-4 to TRBJ1-1; D may be TRBD1 (5 bases). The CDR3 loop spans 11 amino acids. V lost 0 bases, J lost 13 bases, and 9 bases lay in between. The CDR3 reads CASSLAGERFF. Here the CDR3 DNA reads TGTGCCAGCAGTTTAGCAGGGGAACGTTTCTTT.

The gene calls are TRBV10-3 and TRBJ1-6, with a tentative D call TRBD1 (5 bases). Deletions cut 2 bases from V and 8 bases from J, with 13 bases between. The CDR3 is made up of 15 amino acids. CDR1 and CDR2 from the germline V gene are ENHRY and SYGVKD. CDR3 protein: CAISEGSGRDSPLHF. The CDR3 DNA reads TGTGCCATCAGTGAGGGCTCAGGGAGGGATTCACCCCTCCACTTT.

The chain couples TRBV7-7 to TRBJ1-4; TRBD1 matches 8 bases. Unmatched junction bases numbered 10, after V lost 5 bases and J lost 8 bases. CDR3 size: 15 residues. Germline V lookup: CDR1 SSHAT, CDR2 FNYEAQ (reference sequence). The CDR3 DNA reads as TGTGCCAGCAGCAGGGCCCAGGGGGCAGGGGAAAAACTGTTTTTT. The encoded protein is CASSRAQGAGEKLFF.

This rearrangement joins TRBV9 to TRBJ2-1; 7 bases align to TRBD2. The CDR3 totals 15 residues. With V trimmed by 5 bases and J by 4 bases, 9 bases remained unmatched. CDR1 and CDR2 (germline): SGDLS, YYNGEE. Written as DNA, the CDR3 is TGTGCCAGCAGTGCAGGACTAGTTAAGTACAATGAGCAGTTCTTC. Protein sequence: CASSAGLVKYNEQFF.

This chain joins TRBV2 and TRBJ2-1; a possible D gene is TRBD1 (6 bases). The length of the CDR3 is 15 residues. Germline values: CDR1 SNHLY, CDR2 FYNNEI. Trimming left V 3 bases short and J 1 base short, with 10 bases between. CDR3 sequence reads: CASSDSGDSYNEQFF. In DNA, the CDR3 is TGTGCCAGCAGTGATTCAGGGGATTCCTACAATGAGCAGTTCTTC.

V gene TRBV5-6 combines with J gene TRBJ2-5; 9 bases are a match to TRBD2. V dropped 3 bases and J dropped 5; count of bases not matched to a gene: 11. This CDR3 comprises 16 residues. Germline-derived CDR1 and CDR2 are SGHDT and YYEEEE. CDR3 DNA: TGTGCCAGCAGCTACCAGACTAGCGGACCCAGGGAGACCCAGTACTTC. This encodes CASSYQTSGPRETQYF. Variable domain in full (rest from reference TRBV5-6 and TRBJ2-5): DAGVTQSPTHLIKTRGQQVTLRCSPKSGHDTVSWYQQALGQGPQFIFQYYEEEERQRGNFPDRFSGHQFPNYSSELNVNALLLGDSALYLCASSYQTSGPRETQYFGPGTRLLVL.

This clone was seen a handful of times. V usage is TRBV5-1 and J usage is TRBJ1-3; a weak D match, TRBD1 (6 bases). Germline CDR1 is SGHRS and CDR2 is YFSETQ. Trimming shortened V by 1 base and J by 2 bases, and 10 bases separated the two germline ends. This CDR3 region has 15 residues. The CDR3 loop is CASSLQGSTGNTIYF. Here the CDR3 DNA reads TGCGCCAGCAGCTTGCAGGGGAGCACTGGAAACACCATATATTTT. The full variable domain, completed using reference TRBV5-1 and TRBJ1-3, is KAGVTQTPRYLIKTRGQQVTLSCSPISGHRSVSWYQQTPGQGLQFLFEYFSETQRNKGNFPGRFSGRQFSNSRSEMNVSTLELGDSALYLCASSLQGSTGNTIYFGEGSWLTVV.

The chain carries TRBV5-4 and TRBJ1-3, with TRBD1 matching 8 bases. Unmatched junction bases numbered 5, after V lost 4 bases and J lost 2 bases. The CDR3 is made up of 15 amino acids. Per the germline V gene, CDR1 is SGHNT and CDR2 is YYREEE (reference sequence). The CDR3 nucleotides are TGTGCCAGCAGCCTTCAGGGGGCAACTGGAAACACCATATATTTT. It is translated as CASSLQGATGNTIYF.

The chain couples TRBV19 to TRBJ1-2; tentatively, D is TRBD1 (6 bases). This CDR3 has 12 amino acids. The germline V gene encodes CDR1 LNHDA and CDR2 SQIVND (reference sequence). V was clipped by 4 bases and J by 8 bases, with 11 bases between them. The CDR3 nucleotides read TGTGCCAGTAGTAGGACAGCTGGGGGCTACACCTTC. Its protein is CASSRTAGGYTF.

This chain connects TRBV28 to TRBJ2-7, with 11 bases aligning to TRBD2. The trim removed 6 bases at V and 7 bases at J, leaving 8 bases unmatched. The length of the CDR3 is 14 residues. Per the germline V gene, CDR1 is MDHEN and CDR2 is SYDVKM. Here the CDR3 reads CASRIAGGSVEQYF. For the CDR3, the DNA is TGTGCCAGCAGAATAGCGGGAGGGTCCGTGGAGCAGTACTTC.

This sequence joins TRBV7-9 and TRBJ2-7; D perhaps matches TRBD2 (5 bases). The length of the CDR3 is 12 residues. Germline CDR1 is SEHNR and CDR2 is FQNEAQ (reference sequence). Trimming took 5 bases from V and 7 from J, leaving 12 bases between them. The CDR3 is CASSRGSGEQYF. CDR3 sequence (DNA): TGTGCCAGCAGCCGGGGTTCCGGGGAGCAGTACTTC.

This sequence joins TRBV5-1 and TRBJ2-7, with 7 bases aligning to TRBD2. The CDR3 spans 15 residues. The J segment lost 3 bases and the V segment lost 4 bases, leaving 10 bases of the junction unmatched. CDR1 and CDR2 (germline): SGHRS, YFSETQ. CDR3 bases: TGCGCCAGCAGCGGTCGTTGGGGGGGAGACTACGAGCAGTACTTC. This gives the protein CASSGRWGGDYEQYF.

This chain connects TRBV15 to TRBJ1-3; TRBD1 agrees at 7 bases. Trimming took 0 bases from V and 7 from J; bases not matched to a gene: 12. Germline CDR1 and CDR2: LNHNV and YYDKDF (reference sequence). This CDR3 has 17 residues. CDR3 in amino acids: CATSRDGETGSFNTIYF. The CDR3 DNA reads TGTGCCACCAGCAGAGATGGTGAGACAGGGTCATTTAACACCATATATTTT. The full variable domain, completed using reference TRBV15 and TRBJ1-3, is DAMVIQNPRYQVTQFGKPVTLSCSQTLNHNVMYWYQQKSSQAPKLLFHYYDKDFNNEADTPDNFQSRRPNTSFCFLDIRSPGLGDTAMYLCATSRDGETGSFNTIYFGEGSWLTVV.

V gene TRBV7-2 combines with J gene TRBJ2-3, with 7 bases identical to TRBD2. The CDR3 sequence is 16 residues long. The V gene end was trimmed by 1 base and the J gene end by 4 bases; junction bases not matched to a gene: 8. Germline loops: CDR1 SGHTA, CDR2 FQGNSA. The chain's CDR3 is CASSLVRTSRPDTQYF. The CDR3 DNA is TGTGCCAGCAGCTTAGTCCGGACTAGTCGTCCAGATACGCAGTATTTT.

The rearrangement joins TRBV3-1 (or the pseudogene TRBV3-2) to TRBJ2-7; D might be TRBD2 (6 bases). Germline V gene lookup returns CDR1 LGHDT and CDR2 YNNKEL (reference sequence). Trimming took 3 bases from V and 2 from J, leaving 14 bases between them. This CDR3 contains 15 residues. This CDR3 reads CASSHLGRGTYEQYF. The CDR3 bases are TGTGCCAGCAGCCACCTAGGACGGGGGACCTACGAGCAGTACTTC.

Within the sample, this clone is medium-sized. V is TRBV19 and J is TRBJ2-7, with 7 bases lining up with TRBD1. Trimming cost V 5 bases and J 3 bases; bases outside gene matches: 1. The CDR3 loop spans 12 amino acids. Per germline, CDR1 LNHDA and CDR2 SQIVND (reference sequence). The CDR3 is CASSPGGYEQYF. The CDR3, as DNA: TGTGCCAGTAGTCCAGGGGGCTACGAGCAGTACTTC.

Only a few counts were recorded for this clone. The chain has TRBV4-2 and TRBJ2-2, with TRBD2 matching over 8 bases. This CDR3 is built from 15 residues. The J segment lost 5 bases and the V segment lost 4 bases, leaving 6 bases of the junction unmatched. Germline-derived CDR1 and CDR2 are LGHNA and YNFKEQ. The CDR3 region is CASSPGGAGTGELFF. CDR3 DNA: TGTGCCAGCAGCCCGGGGGGGGCTGGGACCGGGGAGCTGTTTTTT.

This clone was picked up a small number of times. This sequence joins TRBV30 and TRBJ2-7; 7 nucleotides align to TRBD1. V gave up 0 bases and J gave up 3 bases; unmatched junction bases: 5. The CDR3 loop spans 14 amino acids. Looked up from germline, CDR1 is GTSNPN and CDR2 is SVGIG (reference sequence). CDR3 sequence (DNA): TGTGCCTGGAGTGTAGGGACAGTCCTCTACGAGCAGTACTTC. This sequence encodes CAWSVGTVLYEQYF.

This chain connects TRBV9 to TRBJ2-3; D not certain. The V and J ends lost 2 bases and 3 bases respectively, with 10 bases between them. Germline V gene sequence: CDR1 SGDLS, CDR2 YYNGEE. The CDR3 runs 14 residues. In DNA form, the CDR3 reads TGTGCCAGCAGCGTTCAGGATTCTACAGATACGCAGTATTTT. Its translation is CASSVQDSTDTQYF.